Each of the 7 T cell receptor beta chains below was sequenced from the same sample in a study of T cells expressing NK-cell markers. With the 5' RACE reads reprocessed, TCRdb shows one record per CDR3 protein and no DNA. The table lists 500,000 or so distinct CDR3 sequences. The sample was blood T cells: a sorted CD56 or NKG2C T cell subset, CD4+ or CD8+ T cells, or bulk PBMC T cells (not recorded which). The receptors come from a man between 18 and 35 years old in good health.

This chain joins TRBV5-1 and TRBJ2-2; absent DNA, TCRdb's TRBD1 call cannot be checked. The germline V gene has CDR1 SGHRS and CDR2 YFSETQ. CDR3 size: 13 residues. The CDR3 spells CASSDRVTGELFF.

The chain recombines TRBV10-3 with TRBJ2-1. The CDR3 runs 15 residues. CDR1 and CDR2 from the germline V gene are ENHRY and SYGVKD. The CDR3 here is CAISAGGSSYNEQFF.

This CDR3 reads CASKKASANTGELFF. V and J are TRBV12-5 and TRBJ2-2; TCRdb outputs TRBD2, but without DNA this stays unchecked. The length of the CDR3 is 15 residues. Germline-derived CDR1 and CDR2 are LGHNT and FRNRAP.

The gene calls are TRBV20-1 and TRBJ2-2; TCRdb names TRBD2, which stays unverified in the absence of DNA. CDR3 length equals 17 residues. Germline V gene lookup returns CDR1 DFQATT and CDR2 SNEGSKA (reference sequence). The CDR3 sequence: CSASRTSGTFDTGELFF.

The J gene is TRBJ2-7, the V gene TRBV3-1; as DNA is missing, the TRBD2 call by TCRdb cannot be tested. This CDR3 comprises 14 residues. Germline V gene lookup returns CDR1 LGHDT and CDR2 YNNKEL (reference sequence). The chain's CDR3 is CASSRTSGSYEQYF.

CDR3: CASSVGTAVTDTQYF. V gene TRBV9 combines with J gene TRBJ2-3; the D call from TCRdb, TRBD1, cannot be confirmed without DNA. The CDR3 runs to 15 residues. The germline V gene encodes CDR1 SGDLS and CDR2 YYNGEE.

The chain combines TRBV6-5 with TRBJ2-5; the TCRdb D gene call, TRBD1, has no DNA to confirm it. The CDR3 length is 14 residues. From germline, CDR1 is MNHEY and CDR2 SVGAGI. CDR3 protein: CASSSQGNQETQYF.